The T cell receptor (beta chain) under discussion was sequenced for a study of T cells in Graves' hyperthyroidism and ophthalmopathy. At least ten counts were recorded for this clonotype. V shed 2 bases and J 4 bases; nucleotides not matched to a gene: 7. The CDR3 is 16 residues long. CDR1 MNHEY and CDR2 SVGAGI come from the germline V gene. Amplified TCR beta CDR3 regions derived from RNA transcripts. HTBI primers were the set used in a first-round RT-PCR of the TCR CDR3. TCRdb ran MiXCR on the multiplex PCR reads and lists one entry per CDR3 protein. The table has 550,000 to 650,000 distinct CDR3 sequences, approximately 13% seen once; the top ten hold roughly 6.2%.

Sequencing was performed on blood. The receptor was isolated from a woman younger than 45 with Graves' hyperthyroidism that later progressed to Graves' ophthalmopathy. The chain recombines TRBV6-5 with TRBJ1-1; 10 bases match TRBD1. CDR3 residues: CASSYPLRTGGTEAFF. As DNA, the CDR3 is TGTGCCAGCAGTTACCCCTTAAGGACAGGGGGCACTGAAGCTTTCTTT.